Included here is one TCR beta chain sequence, with context. The data originate from a study of blood T cells in healthy people across ages. Study at large: Capture via template switching afforded approximately one barcoded beta molecule per two T cells.

Together with a sample-barcoded 5' primer, a J-beta primer mix was included in a second PCR lasting about 6 to 11 cycles. Individual samples furnished no less than 3 million CDR3-containing paired-end reads apiece. Each CDR3 protein is one row after TCRdb ran MiXCR on the 5' RACE reads. This sample has roughly 800,000 distinct CDR3 sequences, with roughly 64% found just once. Total RNA amounts of at least 6 micrograms were extracted per sample. The CDR3 consists of 16 residues. Germline V gene data show CDR1 as LGHNA and CDR2 as YSLEER. The V end lost 4 bases, the J end lost 3 bases, and 16 bases lay between the germline ends.

Material: blood. The rearrangement uses TRBV4-3 and TRBJ2-1; TRBD2 is a possible D gene (6 bases). The sequence was obtained from a man aged 30 to 45 in good health. The CDR3 loop is CASSLGGGRVYNEQFF. DNA for the CDR3: TGCGCCAGCAGCCTGGGGGGTGGGAGAGTCTACAATGAGCAGTTCTTC.